The source of this T cell receptor beta chain is a study of blood T cell repertoires in COVID-19. Assay: immunoSEQ multiplex PCR; the TCRdb copy retains only in-frame clones and omits some. Counted here are 150,000 to 200,000 clones, approximately 79% occurring once; the ten biggest clones make up about 18%. Germline lookup yields CDR1 SGHTS and CDR2 YDEGEE. V gave up 0 bases and J gave up 4 bases; unmatched junction bases: 9. The CDR3 is 17 residues long. The J gene is TRBJ2-1, the V gene TRBV5-8; 8 bases are shared with TRBD2. This TCR was sampled from a man aged 55 to 70 with active or convalescent COVID-19. Sample: peripheral blood. DNA for the CDR3: TGTGCCAGCAGCTTGGATAACGGGAGGGCCGGATACAATGAGCAGTTCTTC. Its translation is CASSLDNGRAGYNEQFF.